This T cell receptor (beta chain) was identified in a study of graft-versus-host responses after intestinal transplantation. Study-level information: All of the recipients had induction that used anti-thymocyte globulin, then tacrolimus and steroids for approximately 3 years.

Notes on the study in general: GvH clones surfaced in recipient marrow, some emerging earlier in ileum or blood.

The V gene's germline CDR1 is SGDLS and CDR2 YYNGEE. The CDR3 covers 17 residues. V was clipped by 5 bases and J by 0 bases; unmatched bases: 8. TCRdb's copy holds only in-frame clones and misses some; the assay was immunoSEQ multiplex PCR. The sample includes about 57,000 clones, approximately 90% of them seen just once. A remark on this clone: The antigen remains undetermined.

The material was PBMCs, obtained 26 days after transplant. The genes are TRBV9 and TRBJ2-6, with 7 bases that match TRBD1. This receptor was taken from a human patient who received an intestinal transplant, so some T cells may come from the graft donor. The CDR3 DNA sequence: TGTGCCAGCAGTGGAAACTCAGGGGGCTCTGGGGCCAACGTCCTGACTTTC. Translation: CASSGNSGGSGANVLTF. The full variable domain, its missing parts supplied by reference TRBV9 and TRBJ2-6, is DSGVTQTPKHLITATGQRVTLRCSPRSGDLSVYWYQQSLDQGLQFLIQYYNGEERAKGNILERFSAQQFPDLHSELNLSSLELGDSALYFCASSGNSGGSGANVLTFGAGSRLTVL.